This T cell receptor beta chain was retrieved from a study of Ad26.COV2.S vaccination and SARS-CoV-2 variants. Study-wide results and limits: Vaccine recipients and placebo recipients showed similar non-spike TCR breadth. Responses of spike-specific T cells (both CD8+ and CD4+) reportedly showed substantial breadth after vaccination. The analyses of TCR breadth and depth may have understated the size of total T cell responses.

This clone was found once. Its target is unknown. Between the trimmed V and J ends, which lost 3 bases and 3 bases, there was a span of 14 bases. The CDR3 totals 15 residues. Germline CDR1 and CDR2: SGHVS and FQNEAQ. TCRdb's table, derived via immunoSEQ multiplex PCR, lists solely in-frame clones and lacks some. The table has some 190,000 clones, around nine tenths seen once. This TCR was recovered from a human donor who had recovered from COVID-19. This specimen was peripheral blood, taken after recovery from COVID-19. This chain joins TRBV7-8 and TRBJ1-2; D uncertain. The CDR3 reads CASSFSVATYYGYTF. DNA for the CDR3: TGTGCCAGCAGCTTCTCGGTGGCGACATACTATGGCTACACCTTC.